This T cell receptor (beta chain) originates from a study of T-cell reconstitution after alpha-beta-depleted transplantation in children. Findings and limits, study-wide: The study traced high day-60 TCRbeta diversity in some patients to surviving recipient T cells and thymic progenitors. When one year had passed after transplant, most T-cell counts and diversity came from newly produced T cells. Alpha-beta T cells about two months after transplant reportedly derived from several hundred expanded graft clones.

Losses at the gene ends were 6 bases for V and 3 bases for J; bases not matched to a gene: 5. Looked up from germline, CDR1 is SNHLY and CDR2 is FYNNEI. This CDR3 spans 14 amino acids. Unique molecular identifiers were incorporated when the TCRbeta library was constructed. TCRdb re-called the PCR reads through MiXCR, storing one row per CDR3 protein. This table holds fewer than 1 million distinct CDR3 sequences, less than 20% found once. In regard to this clonotype: Its antigen is not known.

The chain recombines TRBV2 with TRBJ1-5; 7 bases are shared with TRBD1. The input for sequencing was PBMCs, mostly from graft donor cells, taken 360 days after TCRalphabeta/CD19-depleted stem cell transplant. This sequence originates from a male patient under 18 who had a stem cell transplant for acute lymphoblastic leukemia, so the T cells may come from the graft donor. CDR3 DNA sequence: TGTGCCAGCAGGCCCGGGACAGTCAATCAGCCCCAGCATTTT. The encoded protein is CASRPGTVNQPQHF.